This T cell receptor beta chain came from a study of T cells after yellow fever vaccination. Study-level background: SMART-Seq v4 Ultra Low Input served to prepare low-cell-number fractions.

TCRdb itself ran the 5' RACE reads through MiXCR, one entry per CDR3 protein. The repertoire includes roughly 180,000 distinct CDR3 sequences, approximately 6.2% of them detected once, and 2.9% sits in the top ten. The CDR3 has 13 amino acids. V was shortened by 5 bases and J by 3 bases, with 10 bases between the two germline ends. This clonotype was detected many times. This receptor was identified in a man aged 18 to 30 who received the YFV17D yellow fever vaccine. The starting material was CD4+ T cells sorted from PBMCs, obtained on the day of the first yellow fever vaccination. This rearrangement joins TRBV12-3 or TRBV12-4 to TRBJ1-1; D may be TRBD1 (5 bases). The DNA of the CDR3 is TGTGCCAGCAGTCAGGGTTGGGACACTGAAGCTTTCTTT. Protein product: CASSQGWDTEAFF.